The 30 T cell receptor beta chains reported below all come from one sample, sequenced in a study of T cell responses to AZD1222 COVID-19 vaccine. This table comes from immunoSEQ multiplex PCR, and its TCRdb copy is limited to in-frame clones, with some not included. The sample carries about 100,000 clones, 70% to 90% recorded once. This sample comprised peripheral blood, obtained on day 0 of MenACWY control vaccination. These receptors came from an adult in good health.

V and J are TRBV3-1 (or the pseudogene TRBV3-2) and TRBJ2-2; weak D call: TRBD2 (5 bases). The CDR3 contains 14 residues. V gave up 5 bases and J gave up 4 bases, with 11 bases separating them. CDR1 is LGHDT and CDR2 is YNNKEL in the germline V gene (reference sequence). The CDR3 bases are TGTGCCAGCAGCTATCGCAGCGGCACCGGGGAGCTGTTTTTT. Translating gives CASSYRSGTGELFF.

This chain links TRBV4-2 with TRBJ2-4, with a possible D match to TRBD1 (5 bases). The germline V and J ends were trimmed by 0 bases and 8 bases, with 11 bases remaining between them. The germline CDR1 and CDR2 sequences are LGHNA and YNFKEQ. The length of the CDR3 is 14 residues. CDR3 DNA: TGTGCCAGCAGCCAAGATAGTAGGGGCGACATTCAGTACTTC. Its translation is CASSQDSRGDIQYF.

V and J are TRBV28 and TRBJ2-2, with 9 bases fitting TRBD2. Trimming removed 3 bases from V and 7 bases from J; junction bases left unmatched: 12. Germline V gives CDR1 MDHEN, CDR2 SYDVKM. The length of the CDR3 is 17 residues. CDR3 in DNA: TGTGCCAGCAGTTTCTGGTCCGGCGGGAGGGCAGGCGGGGAGCTGTTTTTT. It is translated as CASSFWSGGRAGGELFF.

The rearrangement links TRBV7-9 to TRBJ1-4; no clear D gene. Germline V gene sequence: CDR1 SEHNR, CDR2 FQNEAQ (reference sequence). The CDR3 loop spans 15 amino acids. Trimming shortened V by 4 bases and J by 0 bases, and 9 bases separated the two germline ends. The CDR3 sequence: CASSSPLATNEKLFF. CDR3 in DNA: TGTGCCAGCAGCTCACCCCTTGCAACTAATGAAAAACTGTTTTTT.

The V gene is TRBV29-1, the J gene TRBJ1-2; D is perhaps TRBD1 (5 bases). V lost 6 bases, J lost 8 bases, and 13 bases lay in between. Germline lookup yields CDR1 SQVTM and CDR2 ANQGSEA. The CDR3 loop spans 11 amino acids. The CDR3 protein is CSVPGTSGYTF. The CDR3 DNA is TGCAGCGTCCCCGGGACGAGCGGCTACACCTTC.

This chain uses TRBV6-5 with TRBJ1-5; perhaps TRBD1 as D (5 bases). The CDR3 loop spans 13 amino acids. V was clipped by 6 bases and J by 5 bases, with 11 bases between them. CDR1 is MNHEY and CDR2 is SVGAGI in the germline V gene. CDR3 loop: CASSQGIYQPQHF. The CDR3 DNA reads as TGTGCCAGCAGCCAGGGAATTTATCAGCCCCAGCATTTT.

This clone appeared once. J is TRBJ1-2 and V is TRBV30, with a tentative D call TRBD1 (5 bases). V dropped 4 bases and J dropped 7 bases, with 10 bases sitting between them. Germline CDR1 reads GTSNPN; CDR2 reads SVGIG (reference sequence). This CDR3 region has 11 residues. CDR3 DNA sequence: TGTGCCTGGAACGGGGGTCTTGGCTACACCTTC. Its protein is CAWNGGLGYTF. Full variable domain (missing parts from reference TRBV30 and TRBJ1-2): SQTIHQWPATLVQPVGSPLSLECTVEGTSNPNLYWYRQAAGRGLQLLFYSVGIGQISSEVPQNLSASRPQDRQFILSSKKLLLSDSGFYLCAWNGGLGYTFGSGTRLTVV.

The chain carries TRBV27 and TRBJ2-7, with a weak D call TRBD2 (5 bases). The germline V and J ends were trimmed by 5 bases and 1 base, with 12 bases remaining between them. In germline, CDR1 is MNHEY, CDR2 SMNVEV (reference sequence). This CDR3 has 14 amino acids. The CDR3 loop is CASSTFGVSYEQYF. DNA of the CDR3: TGTGCCAGCAGTACTTTCGGGGTTTCCTACGAGCAGTACTTC.

The rearrangement uses TRBV27 and TRBJ1-5, with D perhaps TRBD1 (5 bases). Germline V gene sequence: CDR1 MNHEY, CDR2 SMNVEV (reference sequence). Trimming cost V 6 bases and J 4 bases, with 19 bases left between them. The CDR3 is made up of 16 amino acids. This chain's CDR3 is CASRRVPAGINQPQHF. The DNA of the CDR3 is TGTGCCAGCAGACGCGTCCCCGCAGGGATAAATCAGCCCCAGCATTTT.

Only one count was recorded for this clone. The chain carries TRBV28 and TRBJ1-1, with D uncertain. The CDR3 is made up of 13 amino acids. The germline V gene encodes CDR1 MDHEN and CDR2 SYDVKM. Deletions cut 3 bases from V and 4 bases from J, with 9 bases between. The CDR3 region is CASSFWRGTEAFF. For the CDR3, the DNA is TGTGCCAGCAGTTTTTGGCGCGGCACTGAAGCTTTCTTT.

The chain joins TRBV18 to TRBJ2-7, with 7 positions matching TRBD2. Germline V gene lookup returns CDR1 KGHSH and CDR2 LQKENI. V lost 1 base and J lost 3; bases outside the gene matches: 3. This CDR3 is 14 amino acids long. The CDR3 reads CASSPREGNYEQYF. CDR3 DNA: TGTGCCAGCTCACCACGGGAGGGGAACTACGAGCAGTACTTC.

The gene calls are TRBV7-9 and TRBJ1-2; possible D gene TRBD1, 5 bases. Trimming left V 5 bases short and J 8 bases short, with 15 bases between. Germline lookup yields CDR1 SEHNR and CDR2 FQNEAQ (reference sequence). The CDR3 contains 13 residues. The CDR3 sequence is CASSPQGLGGYTF. The CDR3 nucleotides read TGTGCCAGCAGCCCCCAGGGACTCGGGGGCTACACCTTC.

The chain links TRBV28 to TRBJ2-7; D may correspond to TRBD1 or TRBD2 (5 bases each). V lost 10 bases, J lost 2 bases, and 9 bases lay in between. Germline values: CDR1 MDHEN, CDR2 SYDVKM. The CDR3 contains 11 residues. The chain's CDR3 is CATGTPYEQYF. In DNA form, the CDR3 reads TGTGCCACCGGGACCCCCTACGAGCAGTACTTC.

This clone was detected only a few times. This sequence joins TRBV3-1 (or the pseudogene TRBV3-2) and TRBJ1-6; D is perhaps TRBD1 (6 bases). The CDR3 is 15 amino acids. Germline CDR1 is LGHDT and CDR2 is YNNKEL (reference sequence). V was shortened by 4 bases and J by 6 bases, with 13 bases between the two germline ends. The DNA of the CDR3 is TGTGCCAGCAGCCGGGGGGCAGGGGCTAATTCACCCCTCCACTTT. The encoded protein is CASSRGAGANSPLHF.

The gene calls are TRBV7-2 and TRBJ2-1; D remains ambiguous. Germline V CDR1 and CDR2: SGHTA, FQGNSA. The CDR3 runs 13 residues. V lost 3 bases and J 8 bases, leaving 11 bases between the germline ends. For the CDR3, the DNA is TGTGCCAGCAGCTTTGGGCTAGGCGATGAGCAGTTCTTC. Residues: CASSFGLGDEQFF. Looking up the rest from reference TRBV7-2 and TRBJ2-1 gives the full variable domain: GAGVSQSPSNKVTEKGKDVELRCDPISGHTALYWYRQSLGQGLEFLIYFQGNSAPDKSGLPSDRFSAERTGGSVSTLTIQRTQQEDSAVYLCASSFGLGDEQFFGPGTRLTVL.

The chain recombines TRBV30 with TRBJ1-5, with 9 positions matching TRBD1. The CDR3 spans 13 residues. V shed 5 bases and J 5 bases; nucleotides not matched to a gene: 4. Germline lookup yields CDR1 GTSNPN and CDR2 SVGIG (reference sequence). Written as DNA, the CDR3 is TGTGCCTGGGGTCGGACAGGGGATCAGCCCCAGCATTTT. Protein sequence: CAWGRTGDQPQHF.

The CDR3 nucleotides are TGCGCCAGCAGCCAAGATAGCAGGTACGAGCAGTACTTC. Amino acids: CASSQDSRYEQYF. The chain recombines TRBV4-1 with TRBJ2-7, with unresolved D. Germline lookup yields CDR1 MGHRA and CDR2 YSYEKL. V lost 0 bases and J lost 4, with 7 bases in between. The CDR3 consists of 13 residues.

This chain connects TRBV1 to TRBJ2-1. TRBV1 is termed a pseudogene. There are 16 residues in the CDR3. CDR3 region: CTSSLGSGRSYNEQFF. The CDR3 DNA is TGCACCAGCAGCCTGGGCTCGGGACGCTCCTACAATGAGCAGTTCTTC.

V gene TRBV10-3 combines with J gene TRBJ2-5; 10 bases map to TRBD1. V dropped 4 bases and J dropped 4; count of bases not matched to a gene: 3. The CDR3 is made up of 14 amino acids. CDR1 ENHRY and CDR2 SYGVKD come from the germline V gene. In DNA, the CDR3 is TGTGCCATCAGTGGGCGGGACAGGGGAGAGACCCAGTACTTC. Translating it yields CAISGRDRGETQYF.

This chain connects TRBV18 to TRBJ1-5, with TRBD1 matching 8 bases. The CDR3 is made up of 14 amino acids. Trimming at V came to 3 bases and at J to 5 bases, leaving 3 bases not matched to a gene. Germline assignment: CDR1 KGHSH and CDR2 LQKENI. The chain's CDR3 is CASSPQQGDQPQHF. DNA for the CDR3: TGTGCCAGCTCACCGCAACAGGGGGATCAGCCCCAGCATTTT.

This chain links TRBV2 with TRBJ1-6, with TRBD1 as a possible D gene (5 bases). The CDR3 length is 15 residues. Per the germline V gene, CDR1 is SNHLY and CDR2 is FYNNEI. V was shortened by 7 bases and J by 7 bases, with 17 bases between the two germline ends. The CDR3 reads CASTSLRGENSPLHF. CDR3 coding DNA: TGTGCCAGCACCTCACTCCGGGGCGAAAATTCACCCCTCCACTTT.

The chain links TRBV5-3 to TRBJ1-2; D gene uncertain. TRBV5-3 is an open reading frame, and its role is uncertain. Between the trimmed V and J ends, which lost 4 bases and 14 bases, there was a span of 21 bases. CDR3 length equals 13 residues. Here the CDR3 reads CARSPLTIATQTF. The CDR3 nucleotides are TGTGCCAGAAGCCCCCTGACGATTGCCACCCAAACCTTC.

This rearrangement joins TRBV19 to TRBJ2-2, with D possibly TRBD1 on 6 matching bases. The V end was cut by 4 bases, the J end by 6 bases, with 12 bases between. The germline CDR1 and CDR2 sequences are LNHDA and SQIVND (reference sequence). This CDR3 spans 14 amino acids. The CDR3 sequence is CASSNQGIPGELFF. The CDR3, as DNA: TGTGCCAGTAGTAATCAGGGGATTCCCGGGGAGCTGTTTTTT.

The chain has TRBV27 and TRBJ1-5, with TRBD1 matching over 7 bases. The CDR3 contains 16 residues. The germline V gene encodes CDR1 MNHEY and CDR2 SMNVEV (reference sequence). V shed 5 bases, J shed 0 bases, and the junction held 7 bases outside the gene matches. The CDR3 bases are TGTGCCAGCAGTCCCGGCGGGACAGTTAGCAATCAGCCCCAGCATTTT. This encodes CASSPGGTVSNQPQHF.

This chain uses TRBV7-2 with TRBJ2-7, with D perhaps matching TRBD1 (5 bases). Germline CDR1 SGHTA, CDR2 FQGNSA. With 6 bases removed from V and 0 bases from J, the gap between germline ends came to 18 bases. The CDR3 is made up of 16 amino acids. The CDR3 spells CASSPGIDSSSYEQYF. The CDR3 DNA reads as TGTGCCAGCAGTCCTGGGATCGACAGTAGCTCCTACGAGCAGTACTTC.

The chain joins TRBV24-1 to TRBJ1-2, with 7 positions matching TRBD1. V trimming: 5 bases; J trimming: 8 bases; junction bases outside the gene matches: 1. This CDR3 has 11 residues. The germline gives CDR1 KGHDR, CDR2 SFDVKD. CDR3 nucleotides: TGTGCCACCAGTGGAGGGGGCGGCTACACCTTC. It encodes CATSGGGGYTF.

This sequence joins TRBV6-2 or TRBV6-3 and TRBJ1-1; D might be TRBD1 (6 bases). With 6 bases removed from V and 0 bases from J, the gap between germline ends came to 11 bases. The CDR3 sequence is 14 residues long. Per germline, CDR1 MNHEY and CDR2 SVGEGT. In DNA, the CDR3 is TGTGCCAGCAGCAAACAGGGACTGAACACTGAAGCTTTCTTT. Translating it yields CASSKQGLNTEAFF.

V and J are TRBV6-2 or TRBV6-3 and TRBJ1-6; 8 nucleotides match TRBD1. V shed 5 bases and J 9 bases; nucleotides not matched to a gene: 12. Germline-derived CDR1 and CDR2 are MNHEY and SVGEGT. The CDR3 is 16 amino acids. The CDR3 DNA reads as TGTGCCAGCAGTCGAGCCCAGACAGGGGAGAGTTCACCCCTCCACTTT. Translating it yields CASSRAQTGESSPLHF.

This chain uses TRBV15 with TRBJ2-4; D is undetermined. Germline CDR1 reads LNHNV; CDR2 reads YYDKDF (reference sequence). The ends were cut back, 1 base at V and 2 bases at J, with 12 bases in the middle. The CDR3 has 16 amino acids. In DNA form, the CDR3 reads TGTGCCACCAGCAGAGGAACCCAAGGGACCAAAAACATTCAGTACTTC. Encoded protein: CATSRGTQGTKNIQYF.

This chain joins TRBV3-1 (or the pseudogene TRBV3-2) and TRBJ1-1; a possible D gene is TRBD1 (6 bases). The CDR3 contains 14 residues. Looked up from germline, CDR1 is LGHDT and CDR2 is YNNKEL (reference sequence). Trimming removed 4 bases at V and 1 base at J, with 10 bases between. This CDR3 reads CASSLSGQNTEAFF. The CDR3 DNA is TGTGCCAGCAGCCTGTCGGGACAGAACACTGAAGCTTTCTTT.